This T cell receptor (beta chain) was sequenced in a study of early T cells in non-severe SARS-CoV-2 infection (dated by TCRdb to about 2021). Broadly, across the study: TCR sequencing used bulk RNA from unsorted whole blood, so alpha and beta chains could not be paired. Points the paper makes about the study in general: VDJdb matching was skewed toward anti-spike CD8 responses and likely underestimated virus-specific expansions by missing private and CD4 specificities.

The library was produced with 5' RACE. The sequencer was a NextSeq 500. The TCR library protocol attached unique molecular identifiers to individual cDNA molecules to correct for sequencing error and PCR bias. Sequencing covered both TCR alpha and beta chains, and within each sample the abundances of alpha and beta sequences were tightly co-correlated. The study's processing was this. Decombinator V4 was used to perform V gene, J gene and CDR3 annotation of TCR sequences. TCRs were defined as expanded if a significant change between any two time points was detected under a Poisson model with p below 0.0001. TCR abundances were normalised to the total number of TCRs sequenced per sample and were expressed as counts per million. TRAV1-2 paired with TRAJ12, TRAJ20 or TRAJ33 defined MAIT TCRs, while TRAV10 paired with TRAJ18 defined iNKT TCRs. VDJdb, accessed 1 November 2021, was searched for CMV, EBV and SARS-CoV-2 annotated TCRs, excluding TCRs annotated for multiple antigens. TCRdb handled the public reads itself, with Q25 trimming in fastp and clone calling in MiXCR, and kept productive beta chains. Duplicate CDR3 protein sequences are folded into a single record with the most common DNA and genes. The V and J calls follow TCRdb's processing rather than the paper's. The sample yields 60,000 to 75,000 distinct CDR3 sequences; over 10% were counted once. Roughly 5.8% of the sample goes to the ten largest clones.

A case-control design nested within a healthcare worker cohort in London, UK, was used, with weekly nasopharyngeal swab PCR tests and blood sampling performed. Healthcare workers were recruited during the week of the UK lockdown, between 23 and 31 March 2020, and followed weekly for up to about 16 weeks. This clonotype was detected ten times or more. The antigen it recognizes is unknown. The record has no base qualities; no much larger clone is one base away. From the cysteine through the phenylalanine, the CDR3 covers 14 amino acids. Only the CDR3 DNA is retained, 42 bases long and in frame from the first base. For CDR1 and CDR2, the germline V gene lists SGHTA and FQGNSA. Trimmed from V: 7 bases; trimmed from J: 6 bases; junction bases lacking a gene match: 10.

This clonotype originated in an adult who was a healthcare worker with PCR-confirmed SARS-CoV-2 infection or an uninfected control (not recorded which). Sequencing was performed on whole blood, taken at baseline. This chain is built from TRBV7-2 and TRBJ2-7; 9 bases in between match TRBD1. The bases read TGTGCCAGCAACCCCGGGACAGGGTACTCCGAGCAGTACTTC. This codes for CASNPGTGYSEQYF.